This T cell receptor beta chain was captured in a study of immune evolution from preneoplasia to lung adenocarcinoma. General observations from the study: KRAS-mutant nodules had the highest T cell clonality.

As concerns this clone: Its antigen is still unknown.

Using immunoSEQ multiplex PCR, the repertoire was profiled, and TCRdb retains in-frame clones only, with some absent. The profile shows about 4,900 clones, roughly three quarters of them singletons. The CDR3 is made up of 13 amino acids. The V and J ends lost 7 bases and 7 bases respectively, with 16 bases between them. CDR1 and CDR2 (germline): SGHDN, FVKESK. Specimen: FFPE minimally invasive lung adenocarcinoma tissue. The chain combines TRBV14 with TRBJ1-1; possibly TRBD1 for D (5 bases). This TCR came from a person aged 55 to 79 with lung adenocarcinoma. The CDR3 region has the DNA TGTGCCAGCACCCCCAAGCAGGGCCTTGAAGCTTTCTTT. Translation: CASTPKQGLEAFF.